Below, 10 T cell receptor beta chains from the same sample are listed, as sequenced in a study of CD4 and CD8 cells across lung adenocarcinoma regions (dated by TCRdb to the late 2010s). Library generation was performed with PCR. Sequencing took place on a HiSeq X Ten. TCRdb reworked the public reads: Q25 trimming with fastp, MiXCR clone assembly, productive beta chains retained. Every CDR3 protein is listed once, alongside the most common genes and DNA of its rows. The sample table lists approximately 12,000 distinct CDR3 sequences, roughly 56% of them with a count of one. The ten top clones hold about 37% of the sample. Sequenced sample: CD8+ T cells from the margin of a lung tumor. Taken with the paper, the label for cell subset or site translates to: tumor margin region. The source is a female donor with lung adenocarcinoma. The CD4 and CD8 labels of this study may be unreliable.

The chain carries TRBV10-1 and TRBJ2-1; TRBD2 matches 13 bases. The CDR3 is made up of 15 amino acids. CDR1 WNHNN and CDR2 SYGVQD come from the germline V gene (reference sequence). Losses at the gene ends were 3 bases for V and 9 bases for J; bases not matched to a gene: 5. The DNA for the CDR3 is TGCGCCAGCAGTGAAAGACTAGCGGGAGGCCGTGAGCAGTTCTTC. Its protein is CASSERLAGGREQFF.

The rearrangement joins TRBV12-3 or TRBV12-4 to TRBJ2-1; 8 bases are shared with TRBD2. This CDR3 is 13 amino acids long. Trimming removed 5 bases from V and 13 bases from J; junction bases left unmatched: 10. This chain's CDR3 is CASSLGLAETQFF. Here the CDR3 DNA reads TGTGCCAGCAGTCTTGGACTAGCTGAGACCCAGTTCTTC.

This chain links TRBV10-1 with TRBJ2-5; tentatively, D is TRBD1 or TRBD2 (6 bases each). This CDR3 comprises 14 residues. Germline V gene lookup returns CDR1 WNHNN and CDR2 SYGVQD (reference sequence). CDR3 bases: TGCGCGGGGCTCGGGGGCCGGAACGGAGGGACTCAGTACTTC. The encoded protein is CAGLGGRNGGTQYF.

J is TRBJ1-2 and V is TRBV20-1, with 7 nucleotides matching TRBD1. The CDR3 is made up of 13 amino acids. Germline V gene data show CDR1 as DFQATT and CDR2 as SNEGSKA (reference sequence). V lost 5 bases and J lost 4; bases outside the gene matches: 7. CDR3 nucleotides: TGCAGTGCTCTCTGGACAGGCCCCTATGGCTACACCTTC. This gives the protein CSALWTGPYGYTF.

The V gene is TRBV10-2, the J gene TRBJ2-5; tentative D call: TRBD2 (5 bases). CDR1 is WSHSY and CDR2 is SAAADI in the germline V gene. Trimming removed 4 bases at V and 2 bases at J, with 14 bases between. CDR3 length equals 15 residues. CDR3 bases: TGCGCCAGCAGTGGTGACCCTAGCCCACAAGAGACCCAGTACTTC. It specifies CASSGDPSPQETQYF.

The rearrangement joins TRBV7-3 to TRBJ2-1; 7 positions match TRBD1. Germline assignment: CDR1 SGHTA and CDR2 FQGTGA. The V segment lost 5 bases and the J segment 3 bases; nucleotides outside the gene matches: 7. There are 15 residues in the CDR3. CDR3 amino acids: CASSPTGTDYNEQFF. The CDR3, as DNA: TGTGCCAGCAGCCCTACCGGGACAGACTACAATGAGCAGTTCTTC.

Within the sample, this clonotype is medium-sized. The rearrangement links TRBV4-1 to TRBJ2-1; the match to TRBD2 covers 16 bases. CDR3 length equals 19 residues. The V gene's germline CDR1 is MGHRA and CDR2 YSYEKL. Trimming took 3 bases from V and 10 from J; bases not matched to a gene: 15. The CDR3 sequence is CASSHPGLAGGPELGEQFF. In nucleotides, the CDR3 is TGCGCCAGCAGCCACCCGGGACTAGCGGGGGGGCCTGAACTAGGGGAGCAGTTCTTC.

This clonotype is labeled medium-sized (0.01 to 0.1%). The chain recombines TRBV4-1 with TRBJ2-1, with D possibly called TRBD1 or TRBD2 (6 bases each). The length of the CDR3 is 15 residues. Trimming cost V 2 bases and J 4 bases, with 12 bases left between them. The germline gives CDR1 MGHRA, CDR2 YSYEKL. The CDR3 DNA is TGCGCCAGCAGCCAACGCGAGGGGGGTTACAATGAGCAGTTCTTC. This sequence encodes CASSQREGGYNEQFF.

CDR3 DNA sequence: TGTGCCTGGTCTAGAGGGGATACCATCTATAATTCACCCCTCCACTTT. Protein sequence: CAWSRGDTIYNSPLHF. The chain combines TRBV30 with TRBJ1-6; D might be TRBD1 (5 bases). Looked up from germline, CDR1 is GTSNPN and CDR2 is SVGIG (reference sequence). The CDR3 totals 16 residues. The V and J ends lost 5 bases and 3 bases respectively, with 17 bases between them.

The chain joins TRBV6-5 to TRBJ1-2; 7 nucleotides line up with TRBD1. V dropped 5 bases and J dropped 5; count of bases not matched to a gene: 8. The CDR3 covers 14 residues. The germline CDR1 and CDR2 sequences are MNHEY and SVGAGI. In DNA form, the CDR3 reads TGTGCCAGCAGTCTACAGGCGACAGGGTATGGCTACACCTTC. This translates into CASSLQATGYGYTF.